One sample yielded the 8 T cell receptor beta chains listed below, sequenced in a study of early T cells in non-severe SARS-CoV-2 infection. TCRdb re-derived calls from the 5' RACE reads in MiXCR, one entry per CDR3 protein. The data hold 75,000 to 90,000 distinct CDR3 sequences, with 9.5% to 15% observed a single time. Sequences were obtained from whole blood. These receptors were taken from an adult who was a healthcare worker with PCR-confirmed SARS-CoV-2 infection or an uninfected control (not recorded which).

This clonotype was detected a few times. CDR3 residues: CASTPWGSGEPTWEQYF. In nucleotides, the CDR3 is TGTGCCAGTACCCCATGGGGAAGCGGGGAACCTACGTGGGAGCAGTACTTC. The genes are TRBV6-2 or TRBV6-3 and TRBJ2-7; 7 bases line up with TRBD2. The J segment lost 7 bases and the V segment lost 9 bases, leaving 24 bases of the junction unmatched. This CDR3 has 17 residues. In germline, CDR1 is MNHEY, CDR2 SVGEGT.

This clonotype was detected many times. V and J are TRBV20-1 and TRBJ2-3; D is undetermined. This CDR3 has 13 amino acids. Germline V lookup: CDR1 DFQATT, CDR2 SNEGSKA (reference sequence). V dropped 5 bases and J dropped 2 bases, with 11 bases sitting between them. The CDR3 reads CSAGPADTDTQYF. CDR3 DNA sequence: TGCAGTGCTGGACCGGCTGACACAGATACGCAGTATTTT.

The chain combines TRBV27 with TRBJ2-1, with D tentatively TRBD1 or TRBD2 (6 bases each). The CDR3 is 15 residues long. The V end lost 6 bases, the J end lost 5 bases, and 17 bases lay between the germline ends. Germline V gene data show CDR1 as MNHEY and CDR2 as SMNVEV (reference sequence). DNA of the CDR3: TGTGCCAGCAGCCGCGGGACACCGGGGGACAATGAGCAGTTCTTC. As protein: CASSRGTPGDNEQFF.

This clonotype appeared many times. The rearrangement links TRBV7-9 to TRBJ1-6; D not certain. Trimming took 6 bases from V and 4 from J, leaving 10 bases between them. The CDR3 has 14 amino acids. Germline V lookup: CDR1 SEHNR, CDR2 FQNEAQ (reference sequence). This CDR3 reads CASRGGGYNSPLHF. The CDR3 DNA reads TGTGCCAGCAGAGGCGGAGGATATAATTCACCCCTCCACTTT.

This rearrangement joins TRBV4-1 to TRBJ1-2; D is uncertain. The germline V gene encodes CDR1 MGHRA and CDR2 YSYEKL. The CDR3 spans 15 residues. Deletions cut 0 bases from V and 4 bases from J, with 12 bases between. The CDR3 DNA reads TGCGCCAGCAGCCAAGATTTCAAGGGAGGCTATGGCTACACCTTC. This encodes CASSQDFKGGYGYTF.

The table lists this clonotype with many counts. The CDR3 DNA reads TGCAGTGCCCCGGGGGACACTTTTGGCTACGAGCAGTACTTC. Protein: CSAPGDTFGYEQYF. The chain couples TRBV20-1 to TRBJ2-7; D is possibly TRBD1 or TRBD2 (6 bases each). This CDR3 is built from 14 residues. Deletions cut 6 bases from V and 3 bases from J, with 18 bases between. CDR1 is DFQATT, CDR2 SNEGSKA, per germline (reference sequence).

This clonotype was counted ten times or more. This chain connects TRBV25-1 to TRBJ1-2; TRBD1 is a possible D gene (6 bases). CDR3 length equals 12 residues. Trimming removed 6 bases from V and 8 bases from J, with 13 bases in between. Germline-derived CDR1 and CDR2 are MGHDK and SYGVNS. CDR3 DNA sequence: TGTGCCAGCAGGGGACATGTTGAGGGCTACACCTTC. Protein sequence: CASRGHVEGYTF.

This clonotype was counted many times. A read error may account for a junction end that differs from germline. CDR3 in amino acids: CASSPGSGLAGGLF. CDR3 bases: TGTGCCAGCAGTCCCGGATCGGGACTAGCGGGGGGGCTCTTC. This chain links TRBV12-3 or TRBV12-4 with TRBJ2-5, with 16 bases identical to TRBD2. The length of the CDR3 is 14 residues.